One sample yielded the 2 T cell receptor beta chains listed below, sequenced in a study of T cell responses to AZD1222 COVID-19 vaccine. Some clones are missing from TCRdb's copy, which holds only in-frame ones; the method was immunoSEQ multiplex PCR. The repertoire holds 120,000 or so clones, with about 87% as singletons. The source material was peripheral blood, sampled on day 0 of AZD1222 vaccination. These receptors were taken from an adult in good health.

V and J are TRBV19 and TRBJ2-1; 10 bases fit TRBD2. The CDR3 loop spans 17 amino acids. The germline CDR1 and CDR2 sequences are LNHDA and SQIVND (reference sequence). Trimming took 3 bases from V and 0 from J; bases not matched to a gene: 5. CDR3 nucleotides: TGTGCCAGTAGTATTAGACTAGCGGGTGCCTCCTACAATGAGCAGTTCTTC. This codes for CASSIRLAGASYNEQFF.

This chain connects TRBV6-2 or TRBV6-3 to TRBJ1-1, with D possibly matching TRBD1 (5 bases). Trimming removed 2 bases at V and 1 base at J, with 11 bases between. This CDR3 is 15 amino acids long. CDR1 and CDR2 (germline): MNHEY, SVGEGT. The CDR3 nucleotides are TGTGCCAGCAGTTACCCGACAGCTAGGAACACTGAAGCTTTCTTT. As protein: CASSYPTARNTEAFF.